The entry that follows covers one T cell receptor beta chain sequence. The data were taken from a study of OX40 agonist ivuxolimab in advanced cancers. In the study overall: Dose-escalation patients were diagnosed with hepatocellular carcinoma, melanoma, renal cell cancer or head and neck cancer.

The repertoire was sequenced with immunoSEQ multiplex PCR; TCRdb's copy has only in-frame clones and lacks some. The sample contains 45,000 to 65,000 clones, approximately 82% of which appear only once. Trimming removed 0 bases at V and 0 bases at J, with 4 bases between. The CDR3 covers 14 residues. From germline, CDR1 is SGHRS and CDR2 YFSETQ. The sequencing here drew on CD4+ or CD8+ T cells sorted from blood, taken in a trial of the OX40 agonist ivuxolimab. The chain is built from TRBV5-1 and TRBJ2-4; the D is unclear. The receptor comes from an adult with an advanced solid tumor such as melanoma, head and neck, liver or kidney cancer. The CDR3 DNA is TGCGCCAGCAGCTTGGAGTTAGCCAAAAACATTCAGTACTTC. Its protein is CASSLELAKNIQYF.